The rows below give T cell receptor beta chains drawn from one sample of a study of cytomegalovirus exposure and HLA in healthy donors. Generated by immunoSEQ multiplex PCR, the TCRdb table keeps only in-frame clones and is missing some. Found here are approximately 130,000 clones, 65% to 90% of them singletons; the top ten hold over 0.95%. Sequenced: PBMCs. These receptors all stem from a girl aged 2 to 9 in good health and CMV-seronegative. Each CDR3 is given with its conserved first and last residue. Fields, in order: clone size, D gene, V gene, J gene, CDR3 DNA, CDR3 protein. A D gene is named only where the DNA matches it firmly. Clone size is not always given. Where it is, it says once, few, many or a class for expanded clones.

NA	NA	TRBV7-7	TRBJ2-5	TGTGCTAGCAGCCCGACAGGGAGGAGAGAGCAGTACTTC	CASSPTGRREQYF
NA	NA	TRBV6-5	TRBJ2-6	TGTGCCAGCAGTTACTCGGGCGGGGCCGGGGCCAACGTCCTGACTTTC	CASSYSGGAGANVLTF
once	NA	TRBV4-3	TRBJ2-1	TGCGCCAGCAGCCAAGGGGGAGGAGAAAACTACAATGAGCAGTTCTTC	CASSQGGGENYNEQFF
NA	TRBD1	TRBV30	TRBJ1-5	TGTGCCTGGAGTGGACAGGGGGATCAGCCCCAGCATTTT	CAWSGQGDQPQHF
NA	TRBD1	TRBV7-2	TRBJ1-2	TGTGCCAGCAGTTGGGACAGCTATGGCTACACCTTC	CASSWDSYGYTF
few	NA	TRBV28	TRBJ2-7	TGTGCCAGCAGTTTTGAGCTAACCTACGAGCAGTACTTC	CASSFELTYEQYF
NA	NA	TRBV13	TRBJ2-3	TGTGCCAGCAGTGCAGGTCTAAGCACAGATACGCAGTATTTT	CASSAGLSTDTQYF
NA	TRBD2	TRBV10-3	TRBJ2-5	TGTGCCATCAGTGAGTCGGCCGGGGGGGCTTTGTACCAAGAGACCCAGTACTTC	CAISESAGGALYQETQYF
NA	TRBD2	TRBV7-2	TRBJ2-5	TGTGCCAGCAGCCGATCTAGCGGTCAAGAGACCCAGTACTTC	CASSRSSGQETQYF
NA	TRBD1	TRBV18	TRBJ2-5	TGTGCCAGCTCATCGGGACAGGCAGAGACCCAGTACTTC	CASSSGQAETQYF
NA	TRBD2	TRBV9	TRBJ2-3	TGTGCCAGCAGCGGGGGACTAAGAACAGATACGCAGTATTTT	CASSGGLRTDTQYF
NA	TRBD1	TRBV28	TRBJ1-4	TGTGCCAGCAGCCCCACGGGACAGGGTGGTGAAAAACTGTTTTTT	CASSPTGQGGEKLFF
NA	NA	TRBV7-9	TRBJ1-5	TGTGCCAGCAGCCTACAGGGAAATTATCAGCCCCAGCATTTT	CASSLQGNYQPQHF
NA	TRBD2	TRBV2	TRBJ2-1	TGTGCCAGCAGTATTAGCGGGCCCCCGTGGGAGTTCTTC	CASSISGPPWEFF
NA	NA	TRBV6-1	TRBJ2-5	TGTGCCAGCAGTGAAGCCTGGGACAACCAAGAGACCCAGTACTTC	CASSEAWDNQETQYF
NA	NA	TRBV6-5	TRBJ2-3	TGTGCCAGCAGGACACAGGGAGTAAGCACAGATACGCAGTATTTT	CASRTQGVSTDTQYF
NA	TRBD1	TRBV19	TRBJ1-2	TGTGCCAGTAGTTCGACAGGGTTGGAATATGGCTACACCTTC	CASSSTGLEYGYTF
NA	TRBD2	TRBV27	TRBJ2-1	TGTGCCAGCAGTCGACTAGCGGGAGGGCCTAGTGAGCAGTTCTTC	CASSRLAGGPSEQFF
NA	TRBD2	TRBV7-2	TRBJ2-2	TGTGCCAGCAGCTCTGGACTAGCGGGAGGGGGAGGGGAGCTGTTTTTT	CASSSGLAGGGGELFF
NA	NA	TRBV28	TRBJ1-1	TGTGCCAGCAGTGTAGCAGGGTTTGTGAACACTGAAGCTTTCTTT	CASSVAGFVNTEAFF
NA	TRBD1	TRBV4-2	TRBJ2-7	TGTGCCAGCAGCCAAGATCAGGGGGCTGACTACGAGCAGTACTTC	CASSQDQGADYEQYF
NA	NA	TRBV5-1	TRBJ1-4	TGCGCCAGCAGCTCCTCCCCCCGAGGGAATGAAAAACTGTTTTTT	CASSSSPRGNEKLFF
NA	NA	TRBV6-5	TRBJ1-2	TGTGCCAGCAGAGGAGGGGGGGCGCTTGATGGCTACACCTTC	CASRGGGALDGYTF
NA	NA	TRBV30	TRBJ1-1	TGTGCCTGGAGTGTCGGGAGGACTGAAGCTTTCTTT	CAWSVGRTEAFF
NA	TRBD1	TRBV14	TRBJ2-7	TGTGCCAGCAGCCAAGATAGGACAGGCTCCTACGAGCAGTACTTC	CASSQDRTGSYEQYF
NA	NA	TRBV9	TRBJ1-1	TGTGCCAGCAGCAAAGGACAGAACACTGAAGCTTTCTTT	CASSKGQNTEAFF
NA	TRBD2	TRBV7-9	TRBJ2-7	TGTGCCAGCAGCTTAATGGGTGTGTCTAGCGGGAGACTTCCCTACGAGCAGTACTTC	CASSLMGVSSGRLPYEQYF
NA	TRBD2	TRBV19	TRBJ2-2	TGTGCCAGTAGTATAGGGGACTACCAATCCGGGGAGCTGTTTTTT	CASSIGDYQSGELFF
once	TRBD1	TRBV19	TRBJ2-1	TGTGCCAGTAGTATAGTTCAGGGGGCCAATGAGCAGTTCTTC	CASSIVQGANEQFF
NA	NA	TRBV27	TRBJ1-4	TGTGCCAGCAGTGCTGGGGCCTATGAAAAACTGTTTTTT	CASSAGAYEKLFF
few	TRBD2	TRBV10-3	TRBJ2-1	TGTGCCATCAGTCCTGGGGCTAGCGGGGGCCCGTACGGAAGCTCCTACAATGAGCAGTTCTTC	CAISPGASGGPYGSSYNEQFF
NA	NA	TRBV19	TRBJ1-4	TGTGCCAGTAGTATGCGGGGTGCTAATGAAAAACTGTTTTTT	CASSMRGANEKLFF
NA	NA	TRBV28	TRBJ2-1	TGTGCCAGCACCATTAAACGGAGATACAATGAGCAGTTCTTC	CASTIKRRYNEQFF
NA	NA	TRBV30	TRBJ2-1	TGTGCCTGGAGTGTTGCAGGGCCCTACAATGAGCAGTTCTTC	CAWSVAGPYNEQFF
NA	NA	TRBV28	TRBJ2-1	TGTGCCAGCAGTTCCCCTTTGGTAGCGGAGACCTCCTACAATGAGCAGTTCTTC	CASSSPLVAETSYNEQFF
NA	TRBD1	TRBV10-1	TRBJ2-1	TGCGCCAGCAGCTACCGGGACAGGGGGTTTGATGAGCAGTTCTTC	CASSYRDRGFDEQFF
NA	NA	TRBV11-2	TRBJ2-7	TGTGCCAGCAGCTCACAACCCAGGGTCCTAGCCTACGAGCAGTACTTC	CASSSQPRVLAYEQYF
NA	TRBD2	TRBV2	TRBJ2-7	TGTGCCAGCATTGGAAGTAGCGGGGTCTCCTACGAGCAGTACTTC	CASIGSSGVSYEQYF
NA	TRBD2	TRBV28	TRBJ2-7	TGTGCCAGCAGAATGGGAGGGACTTTTGAGCAGTACTTC	CASRMGGTFEQYF
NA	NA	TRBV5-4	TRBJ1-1	TGTGCCAGCAGCTTGGAGACCTGGAGGAACACTGAAGCTTTCTTT	CASSLETWRNTEAFF
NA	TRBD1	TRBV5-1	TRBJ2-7	TGCGCCAGCAGCTTGGGGTATGGACAGGCTACCTACGAGCAGTACTTC	CASSLGYGQATYEQYF
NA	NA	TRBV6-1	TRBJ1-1	TGTGCCAGCAGGTCAGGGTCTAATTTCACTGAAGCTTTCTTT	CASRSGSNFTEAFF
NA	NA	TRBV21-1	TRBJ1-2	TGTGCCAGACATAATAGGGGGGGCAACACTAACTATGGCTACACCTTC	CARHNRGGNTNYGYTF
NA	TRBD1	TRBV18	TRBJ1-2	TGTGCCAGCTCAACGGGACAGTCCCCCGGTGGCTACACCTTC	CASSTGQSPGGYTF